Included here is one T cell receptor beta chain sequence, with context. Its antigen remains unidentified. The assay was immunoSEQ multiplex PCR, and TCRdb's table has in-frame clones only and misses some. The sample shows over 400,000 clones, 90% of them seen only once. This sample was included in a study of Ad26.COV2.S vaccination and SARS-CoV-2 variants. V lost 3 bases and J lost 6, with 10 bases in between. Germline V CDR1 and CDR2: SGHDT, YYEEEE. CDR3 size: 12 residues. Specified treatment: roughly 18 received Ad26.COV2.S at low or high dose, single or two shots; 5 received placebo; per-sample allocation not given. Specimens were obtained on day 63 following the first vaccine or placebo injection. An Ad26 vector that expressed Wuhan-strain SARS-CoV-2 spike constituted the vaccine. Study-level results: Vaccine and placebo recipients had similar non-spike TCR breadth.

The source is a person between 18 and 59 years old who received the Ad26.COV2.S COVID-19 vaccine or a placebo. Here the sequenced sample was peripheral blood, taken in a trial of Ad26.COV2.S vaccine versus placebo. The chain has TRBV5-6 and TRBJ2-7, with D tentatively TRBD1 or TRBD2 (5 bases each). CDR3 sequence: CASSSGPSEQYF. The CDR3 DNA sequence: TGTGCCAGCAGCTCGGGACCATCCGAGCAGTACTTC.